This section outlines one T cell receptor (beta chain) sequence together with its context. What it binds is unknown. This sample was taken from a study of CD8+ T cells in alopecia areata. Study results and caveats: There were many expanded lesional clones persisting in scalp and blood during tofacitinib. Lesional scalp exceeded normal scalp in clonality, especially in alopecia totalis/universalis.

TCR sequencing used cDNA made by reverse transcription of extracted RNA. Assay used: immunoSEQ multiplex PCR; TCRdb lists only in-frame clones, some missing. The sample contains about 42,000 clones, roughly 65% of which appear only once. Treatment given: oral pan-JAK inhibitor, 5-10 mg twice daily. This CDR3 is 12 amino acids long. Trimming pared 1 base from V and 12 bases from J, leaving 13 bases between. CDR1 and CDR2 (germline): SQVTM, ANQGSEA. Sequencing used CD8+ T cells sorted from blood, obtained at week 4, from a patient treated with tofacitinib. This TCR was recovered from a human donor with alopecia areata. The rearrangement joins TRBV29-1 to TRBJ2-1; D is uncertain. Written as DNA, the CDR3 is TGCAGCGTTGAAGCTAAAGATCGCGGGCAGTTCTTC. It specifies CSVEAKDRGQFF.